These 23 T cell receptor beta chains originate from one sample sequenced in a study of blood T cell repertoires in COVID-19. Here immunoSEQ multiplex PCR was the method, and the copy in TCRdb shows in-frame clones only, minus some. The table includes roughly 100,000 clones, 71% detected once. Sequenced input: peripheral blood. The receptor source for this set is a human donor with acute or convalescent COVID-19. The donor label of this sample is uncertain.

The genes are TRBV11-2 and TRBJ2-2; TRBD1 might be the D (5 bases). The germline V and J ends were trimmed by 4 bases and 2 bases, with 14 bases remaining between them. There are 16 residues in the CDR3. Germline V lookup: CDR1 SGHAT, CDR2 FQNNGV. The CDR3 protein is CASSSMRQGNTGELFF. CDR3 bases: TGTGCCAGCAGCTCGATGCGGCAGGGTAACACCGGGGAGCTGTTTTTT.

The CDR3 here is CASSYSRGAYGTEAFF. The CDR3 bases are TGTGCCAGCAGTTACTCACGGGGGGCCTACGGCACTGAAGCTTTCTTT. The chain couples TRBV6-5 to TRBJ1-1; tentative D call: TRBD1 (6 bases). The CDR3 sequence is 16 residues long. Trimming removed 0 bases from V and 4 bases from J, with 15 bases in between. Germline CDR1 and CDR2: MNHEY and SVGAGI.

This clone has just one count. The V and J genes are TRBV6-6 and TRBJ2-1; TRBD1 aligns across 10 bases. CDR3 length equals 15 residues. V trimming: 5 bases; J trimming: 5 bases; junction bases outside the gene matches: 6. Germline CDR1 and CDR2: MNHNY and SVGAGI (reference sequence). The CDR3 region is CASSDRTGGNNEQFF. The CDR3 nucleotides read TGTGCCAGCAGTGATCGGACAGGGGGGAACAATGAGCAGTTCTTC.

J is TRBJ1-5 and V is TRBV18, with D maybe TRBD1 (6 bases). Trimming left V 4 bases short and J 4 bases short, with 8 bases between. Germline V gene lookup returns CDR1 KGHSH and CDR2 LQKENI. The CDR3 runs to 13 residues. The CDR3, as DNA: TGTGCCAGCTCACAGGACAGAAATCAGCCCCAGCATTTT. Translated: CASSQDRNQPQHF.

This clone was seen at least ten times. The genes are TRBV6-5 and TRBJ2-3; TRBD2 agrees at 8 bases. The CDR3 is 15 residues long. From germline, CDR1 is MNHEY and CDR2 SVGAGI. The junction had 9 bases not matched to a gene; V was cut back by 6 bases and J by 4 bases. CDR3 protein: CASRHTGGPSDTQYF. As DNA, the CDR3 is TGTGCCAGCAGGCATACGGGGGGGCCTTCAGATACGCAGTATTTT.

This clone was picked up one time. The V gene is TRBV6-1, the J gene TRBJ2-1; 14 bases are a match to TRBD2. Germline trimming cut 4 bases from V and 8 bases from J; bases unmatched to any gene: 10. This CDR3 has 17 amino acids. Germline CDR1 is MNHNS and CDR2 is SASEGT. The CDR3 spells CASSGPLTSGGADEQFF. CDR3 coding DNA: TGTGCCAGCAGTGGCCCCCTGACTAGCGGGGGGGCAGATGAGCAGTTCTTC.

The V and J genes are TRBV28 and TRBJ1-1; 7 bases line up with TRBD1. V was clipped by 8 bases and J by 4 bases; unmatched bases: 7. This CDR3 is 13 amino acids long. CDR1 and CDR2 from the germline V gene are MDHEN and SYDVKM. The CDR3 spells CASLTGPSTEAFF. CDR3 coding DNA: TGTGCCAGCTTGACAGGGCCGAGCACTGAAGCTTTCTTT.

The genes are TRBV9 and TRBJ1-1; the D gene is possibly TRBD1 (5 bases). V lost 7 bases, J lost 1 base, and 8 bases lay in between. The germline V gene has CDR1 SGDLS and CDR2 YYNGEE. The CDR3 runs to 12 residues. The CDR3 bases are TGTGCCAGCGCAAGGGGGAACACTGAAGCTTTCTTT. It translates to CASARGNTEAFF.

This chain uses TRBV6-5 with TRBJ1-5, with unresolved D. The germline V gene has CDR1 MNHEY and CDR2 SVGAGI. V was cut by 6 bases and J by 0 bases, with 12 bases left in between. The length of the CDR3 is 15 residues. The CDR3 is CASRFAAYSNQPQHF. The CDR3 coding sequence is TGTGCCAGCAGATTCGCGGCCTATAGCAATCAGCCCCAGCATTTT.

This clone came up once. The chain couples TRBV25-1 to TRBJ2-1; 7 nucleotides agree with TRBD1. After removal of 10 bases from V and 0 bases from J, the junction contained 6 bases not matched to a gene. Per germline, CDR1 MGHDK and CDR2 SYGVNS. CDR3 length: 14 residues. Here the CDR3 reads CATNPGGSYNEQFF. CDR3 DNA: TGTGCCACCAACCCAGGGGGCTCCTACAATGAGCAGTTCTTC.

The V and J genes are TRBV5-1 and TRBJ2-1; 7 bases line up with TRBD1. Germline V lookup: CDR1 SGHRS, CDR2 YFSETQ. The CDR3 is 15 amino acids. V lost 4 bases and J lost 12; bases outside the gene matches: 16. CDR3 nucleotide sequence: TGCGCCAGCAGCGAACGGGACAGTACAATGATGGGGCAGTTCTTC. It translates to CASSERDSTMMGQFF.

The chain links TRBV18 to TRBJ2-5, with D tentatively TRBD2 (5 bases). The length of the CDR3 is 13 residues. V shed 5 bases and J shed 3 bases, with 10 bases lying between them. Germline values: CDR1 KGHSH, CDR2 LQKENI. Here the CDR3 DNA reads TGTGCCAGCTCAACGGGAATTGAAGAGACCCAGTACTTC. It codes for CASSTGIEETQYF.

Only one count was recorded for this clone. This sequence joins TRBV7-3 and TRBJ2-3; the D is unclear. CDR3 size: 14 residues. The germline CDR1 and CDR2 sequences are SGHTA and FQGTGA. V was trimmed by 2 bases and J by 3 bases, leaving 9 bases between them. The DNA for the CDR3 is TGTGCCAGCAGCTTAGGCAGGCAGACAGATACGCAGTATTTT. This gives the protein CASSLGRQTDTQYF.

This clone occurred many times. The chain carries TRBV12-3 or TRBV12-4 and TRBJ1-5, with TRBD1 as a possible D gene (5 bases). The CDR3 sequence is 13 residues long. Trimming cost V 0 bases and J 7 bases, with 7 bases left between them. The CDR3 here is CASSLAGQQPQHF. The CDR3 coding sequence is TGTGCCAGCAGTTTAGCGGGGCAACAGCCCCAGCATTTT.

The chain uses TRBV4-2 and TRBJ1-1; TRBD1 agrees at 7 bases. Germline V gene lookup returns CDR1 LGHNA and CDR2 YNFKEQ. Trimming cost V 4 bases and J 5 bases; bases outside gene matches: 16. This CDR3 spans 17 amino acids. The CDR3 loop reads CASSRTFRQGGFTEAFF. CDR3 sequence (DNA): TGTGCCAGCAGCCGGACTTTTCGACAGGGAGGATTTACTGAAGCTTTCTTT.

The chain carries TRBV5-4 and TRBJ2-1; D may be TRBD2 (6 bases). The CDR3 spans 13 residues. The V gene lost 1 base and the J gene lost 6 bases, with 8 bases spanning the gap. Germline CDR1 is SGHNT and CDR2 is YYREEE (reference sequence). In nucleotides, the CDR3 is TGTGCCAGCAGCTTGTACGGGAGCAATGAGCAGTTCTTC. It is translated as CASSLYGSNEQFF.

The rearrangement uses TRBV24-1 and TRBJ2-6; maybe TRBD2 (5 bases). The CDR3 is made up of 14 amino acids. The ends were cut back, 4 bases at V and 4 bases at J, with 7 bases in the middle. In germline, CDR1 is KGHDR, CDR2 SFDVKD. Here the CDR3 DNA reads TGTGCCACCAGTGAAGCGGTCGGGGCCAACGTCCTGACTTTC. This encodes CATSEAVGANVLTF.

The rearrangement joins TRBV24-1 to TRBJ1-5; no reliable D call. Germline loops: CDR1 KGHDR, CDR2 SFDVKD. The CDR3 runs to 13 residues. The V gene lost 8 bases and the J gene lost 6 bases, with 13 bases spanning the gap. CDR3 protein: CATILEGGQPQHF. CDR3 nucleotides: TGTGCCACCATCTTAGAGGGAGGTCAGCCCCAGCATTTT.

A single count supports this clone. V and J are TRBV5-4 and TRBJ2-5, with a possible D match to TRBD1 (6 bases). The CDR3 consists of 14 residues. Trimming took 4 bases from V and 0 from J, leaving 10 bases between them. Germline CDR1 is SGHNT and CDR2 is YYREEE (reference sequence). The CDR3 DNA is TGTGCCAGCAGCCGGACAGTGTACCAAGAGACCCAGTACTTC. Encoded protein: CASSRTVYQETQYF.

V gene TRBV7-6 combines with J gene TRBJ1-5, with unresolved D. V gave up 4 bases and J gave up 7 bases, with 20 bases separating them. Germline CDR1 reads SGHVS; CDR2 reads FNYEAQ. The CDR3 is 16 residues long. DNA for the CDR3: TGTGCCAGCAGCTCCACCGCGGGAGGCGCTGGGCAGCCCCAGCATTTT. Encoded protein: CASSSTAGGAGQPQHF. Full variable domain (missing parts from reference TRBV7-6 and TRBJ1-5): GAGVSQSPRYKVTKRGQDVALRCDPISGHVSLYWYRQALGQGPEFLTYFNYEAQQDKSGLPNDRFSAERPEGSISTLTIQRTEQRDSAMYRCASSSTAGGAGQPQHFGDGTRLSIL.

This rearrangement joins TRBV6-6 to TRBJ1-6; 7 bases map to TRBD1. Trimming at V came to 5 bases and at J to 7 bases, leaving 14 bases not matched to a gene. Per germline, CDR1 MNHNY and CDR2 SVGAGI (reference sequence). This CDR3 spans 17 amino acids. The CDR3 DNA follows: TGTGCCAGCAGTCCCGGGACAGCTAGGAGCTACAATTCACCCCTCCACTTT. This translates into CASSPGTARSYNSPLHF.

This chain uses TRBV29-1 with TRBJ1-5; D remains ambiguous. V lost 4 bases and J lost 3, with 10 bases in between. This CDR3 is 13 amino acids long. Germline assignment: CDR1 SQVTM and CDR2 ANQGSEA. In DNA, the CDR3 is TGCAGCGTTGGTAGAGGTGTCAATCAGCCCCAGCATTTT. Residues: CSVGRGVNQPQHF.

This clone has a count of ten or more. The chain couples TRBV2 to TRBJ1-2; 8 positions match TRBD1. The CDR3 has 14 residues. Germline loops: CDR1 SNHLY, CDR2 FYNNEI. The junction had 11 bases not matched to a gene; V was cut back by 7 bases and J by 7 bases. The CDR3: CASNPDRGGAGYTF. The CDR3 bases are TGTGCCAGCAATCCAGACAGGGGAGGGGCTGGCTACACCTTC.